These 3 T cell receptor beta chains originate from one sample sequenced in a study of CD8 T cells in ankylosing spondylitis. TCRdb independently ran MiXCR on the 5' RACE reads; one entry per CDR3 protein. In the table there are roughly 35,000 distinct CDR3 sequences, about 17% of which are singletons. The sequenced sample consisted of blood. The source of these receptors is a male donor with ankylosing spondylitis or in good health (not recorded which).

This rearrangement joins TRBV7-2 to TRBJ2-2; 8 bases line up with TRBD2. The CDR3 length is 15 residues. After removal of 5 bases from V and 6 bases from J, the junction contained 8 bases not matched to a gene. The germline gives CDR1 SGHTA, CDR2 FQGNSA. The CDR3 DNA follows: TGTGCCAGCAGCCGTCGGGAGGGGACGGCCGGGGAGCTGTTTTTT. Residues: CASSRREGTAGELFF.

In its sample, this clonotype was seen many times. This chain joins TRBV3-1 and TRBJ2-3; no clear D. V was trimmed by 5 bases and J by 6 bases, leaving 12 bases between them. Germline V gene data show CDR1 as LGHDT and CDR2 as YNNKEL (reference sequence). This CDR3 is built from 13 residues. In nucleotides, the CDR3 is TGTGCCAGCAGCTTTACTCGCCTCGATACGCAGTATTTT. Translation gives CASSFTRLDTQYF.

The chain carries TRBV7-6 and TRBJ2-2; tentative D call: TRBD2 (6 bases). The length of the CDR3 is 16 residues. The germline V and J ends were trimmed by 5 bases and 0 bases, with 13 bases remaining between them. Germline loops: CDR1 SGHVS, CDR2 FNYEAQ. CDR3 nucleotide sequence: TGTGCCAGCAGCCGCCTAGGCGGGACGAACACCGGGGAGCTGTTTTTT. This sequence encodes CASSRLGGTNTGELFF.